The sequence of this T cell receptor beta chain was determined in a study of technical replicates of blood from several donors. The ends lost 2 bases at V and 4 bases at J; junction bases unmatched: 3. CDR3 length: 15 amino acids. Germline V lookup: CDR1 SGHTA, CDR2 FQGTGA. Assay: immunoSEQ multiplex PCR; the TCRdb copy retains only in-frame clones and omits some. The table shows 79,000 or so clones, with 85% to 95% occurring only once. This sequence was found in a human donor in good health. Input material: T cells isolated from PBMCs. The chain is built from TRBV7-3 and TRBJ2-2; 8 nucleotides align to TRBD2. DNA of the CDR3: TGTGCCAGCAGCTTACAGAGCGGGAGCACCGGGGAGCTGTTTTTT. Protein product: CASSLQSGSTGELFF.